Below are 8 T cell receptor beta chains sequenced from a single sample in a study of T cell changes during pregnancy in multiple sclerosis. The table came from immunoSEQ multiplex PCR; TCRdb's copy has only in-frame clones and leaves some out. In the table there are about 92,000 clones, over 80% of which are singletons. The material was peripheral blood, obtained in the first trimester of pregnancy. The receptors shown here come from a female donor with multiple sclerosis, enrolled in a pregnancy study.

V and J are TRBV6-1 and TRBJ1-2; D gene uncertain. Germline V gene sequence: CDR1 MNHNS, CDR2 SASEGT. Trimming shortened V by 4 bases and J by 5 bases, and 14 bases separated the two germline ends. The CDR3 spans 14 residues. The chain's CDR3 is CASSVTITTYGYTF. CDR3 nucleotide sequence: TGTGCCAGCAGTGTAACTATTACAACTTATGGCTACACCTTC.

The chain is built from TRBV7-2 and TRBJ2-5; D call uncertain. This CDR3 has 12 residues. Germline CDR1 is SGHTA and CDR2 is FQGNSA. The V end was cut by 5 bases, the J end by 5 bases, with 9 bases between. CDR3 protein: CASSLQTETQYF. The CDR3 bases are TGTGCCAGCAGCCTACAGACGGAGACCCAGTACTTC.

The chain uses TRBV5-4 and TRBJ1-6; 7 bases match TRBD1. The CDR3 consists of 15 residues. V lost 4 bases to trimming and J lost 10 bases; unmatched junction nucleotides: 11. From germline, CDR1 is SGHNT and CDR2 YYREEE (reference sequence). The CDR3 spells CASSPTTGVRSPLHF. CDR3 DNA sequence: TGTGCCAGCAGCCCCACCACAGGGGTCAGATCACCCCTCCACTTT.

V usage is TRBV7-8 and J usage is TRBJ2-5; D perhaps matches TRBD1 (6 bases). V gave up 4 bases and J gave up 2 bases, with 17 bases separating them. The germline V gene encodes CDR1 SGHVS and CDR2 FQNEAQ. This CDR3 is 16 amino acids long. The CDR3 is CASSSAGQMLQETQYF. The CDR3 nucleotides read TGTGCCAGCAGCTCGGCCGGACAGATGTTACAAGAGACCCAGTACTTC. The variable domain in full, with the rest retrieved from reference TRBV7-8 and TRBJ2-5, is GAGVSQSPRYKVAKRGQDVALRCDPISGHVSLFWYQQALGQGPEFLTYFQNEAQLDKSGLPSDRFFAERPEGSVSTLKIQRTQQEDSAVYLCASSSAGQMLQETQYFGPGTRLLVL.

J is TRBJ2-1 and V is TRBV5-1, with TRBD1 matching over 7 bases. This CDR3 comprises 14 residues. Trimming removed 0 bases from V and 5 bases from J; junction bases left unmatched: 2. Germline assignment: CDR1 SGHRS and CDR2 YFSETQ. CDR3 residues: CASSLVDRNNEQFF. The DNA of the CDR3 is TGCGCCAGCAGCTTGGTGGACAGGAACAATGAGCAGTTCTTC.

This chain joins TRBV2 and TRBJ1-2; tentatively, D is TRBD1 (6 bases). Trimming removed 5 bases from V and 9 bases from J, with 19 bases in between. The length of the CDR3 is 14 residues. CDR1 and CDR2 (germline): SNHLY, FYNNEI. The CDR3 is CASSSGTSGRSYTF. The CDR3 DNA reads TGTGCCAGCAGTTCCGGGACATCGGGTCGAAGCTACACCTTC.

CDR3 DNA: TGTGCCTGGAGTAAGGTGCTGGGAGGTTATGGCTACACCTTC. Protein sequence: CAWSKVLGGYGYTF. This chain joins TRBV30 and TRBJ1-2; unclear D gene. Trimming took 2 bases from V and 5 from J, leaving 15 bases between them. The CDR3 length is 14 residues. CDR1 GTSNPN and CDR2 SVGIG come from the germline V gene (reference sequence).

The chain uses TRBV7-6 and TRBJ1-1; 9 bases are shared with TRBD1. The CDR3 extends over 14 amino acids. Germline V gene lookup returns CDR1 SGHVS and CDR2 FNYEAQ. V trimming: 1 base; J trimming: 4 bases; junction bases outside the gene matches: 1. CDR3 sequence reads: CASSLGDRATEAFF. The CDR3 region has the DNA TGTGCCAGCAGCTTAGGGGACAGGGCCACTGAAGCTTTCTTT.